Below, 23 T cell receptor beta chains from the same sample are listed, as sequenced in a study of cytomegalovirus exposure and HLA in healthy donors. Profiled with immunoSEQ multiplex PCR; TCRdb holds only in-frame clones, not every one. The sample lists 250,000 to 300,000 clones; roughly 89% were seen once. The sample taken for sequencing was PBMCs. The receptors derive from a young woman in good health and CMV-seronegative.

This chain connects TRBV10-2 to TRBJ2-7; D gene uncertain. The CDR3 extends over 11 amino acids. Germline V gives CDR1 WSHSY, CDR2 SAAADI. V lost 5 bases, J lost 6 bases, and 8 bases lay in between. CDR3 bases: TGCGCCAGCAGTATCGGCAGCGAGCAGTACGTC. Amino acid sequence: CASSIGSEQYV.

The chain recombines TRBV2 with TRBJ2-7, with 9 bases fitting TRBD1. V shed 5 bases and J 2 bases; nucleotides not matched to a gene: 10. Per germline, CDR1 SNHLY and CDR2 FYNNEI. This CDR3 has 16 residues. The DNA for the CDR3 is TGTGCCAGCAGTCCCGGGACAGGGACCCGAACCTACGAGCAGTACTTC. Translating it yields CASSPGTGTRTYEQYF.

V gene TRBV5-4 combines with J gene TRBJ2-1; 7 bases fit TRBD2. The J segment lost 5 bases and the V segment lost 0 bases, leaving 5 bases of the junction unmatched. Germline V gene lookup returns CDR1 SGHNT and CDR2 YYREEE (reference sequence). The CDR3 contains 15 residues. The CDR3 nucleotides read TGTGCCAGCAGCTTGGCCCTAGCGGATAACAATGAGCAGTTCTTC. Translating it yields CASSLALADNNEQFF.

This clone appeared a single time. The V gene is TRBV7-9, the J gene TRBJ1-5; D is uncertain. The V gene's germline CDR1 is SEHNR and CDR2 FQNEAQ (reference sequence). This CDR3 region has 14 residues. The V end lost 2 bases, the J end lost 6 bases, and 11 bases lay between the germline ends. The CDR3, as DNA: TGTGCCAGCAGCTTAAGTGGCCGAGGTCAGCCCCAGCATTTT. Its protein is CASSLSGRGQPQHF.

The chain couples TRBV6-5 to TRBJ1-1; D might be TRBD1 (5 bases). The V and J ends lost 2 bases and 5 bases respectively, with 12 bases between them. Germline V gene lookup returns CDR1 MNHEY and CDR2 SVGAGI. The CDR3 is 14 residues long. The CDR3 DNA follows: TGTGCCAGCAGTTACGGGACGGCGGGAACTGAAGCTTTCTTT. It is translated as CASSYGTAGTEAFF.

The chain links TRBV5-4 to TRBJ2-3; the D gene is possibly TRBD1 (5 bases). The germline gives CDR1 SGHNT, CDR2 YYREEE (reference sequence). This CDR3 has 13 residues. Trimming pared 5 bases from V and 4 bases from J, leaving 11 bases between. Here the CDR3 reads CASRPQGADTQYF. The CDR3 DNA reads as TGTGCCAGCAGACCGCAGGGCGCAGATACGCAGTATTTT. The full variable domain, rest sourced from reference TRBV5-4 and TRBJ2-3, is ETGVTQSPTHLIKTRGQQVTLRCSSQSGHNTVSWYQQALGQGPQFIFQYYREEENGRGNFPPRFSGLQFPNYSSELNVNALELDDSALYLCASRPQGADTQYFGPGTRLTVL.

DNA for the CDR3: TGTGCCAGCAGCTTCGGGACGGGGGACGAAAAACTGTTTTTT. Translation gives CASSFGTGDEKLFF. The V and J genes are TRBV7-9 and TRBJ1-4, with D possibly matching TRBD1 (5 bases). Germline V gene data show CDR1 as SEHNR and CDR2 as FQNEAQ (reference sequence). V was trimmed by 3 bases and J by 8 bases, leaving 13 bases between them. The CDR3 sequence is 14 residues long.

The chain joins TRBV27 to TRBJ1-3; TRBD1 matches 7 bases. V shed 2 bases and J 3 bases; nucleotides not matched to a gene: 1. This CDR3 is built from 14 residues. Germline V gene lookup returns CDR1 MNHEY and CDR2 SMNVEV (reference sequence). CDR3 residues: CASSLQGVGNTIYF. The CDR3 nucleotides read TGTGCCAGCAGTTTACAGGGGGTTGGAAACACCATATATTTT.

This clone was recorded once. V is TRBV5-1 and J is TRBJ2-7; 7 positions agree with TRBD2. V lost 0 bases to trimming and J lost 4 bases; unmatched junction nucleotides: 7. The CDR3 sequence is 15 residues long. Germline V gene lookup returns CDR1 SGHRS and CDR2 YFSETQ. The CDR3 reads CASSLVAGELYEQYF. For the CDR3, the DNA is TGCGCCAGCAGCTTGGTGGCGGGGGAGCTTTACGAGCAGTACTTC.

The V call is TRBV11-2, the J call TRBJ1-1; D unclear. From germline, CDR1 is SGHAT and CDR2 FQNNGV. The CDR3 is 11 residues long. With 3 bases removed from V and 4 bases from J, the gap between germline ends came to 3 bases. The CDR3 region is CASSFLTEAFF. The CDR3 coding sequence is TGTGCCAGCAGCTTTCTCACTGAAGCTTTCTTT.

The chain couples TRBV6-5 to TRBJ2-5; D may be TRBD1 (6 bases). From germline, CDR1 is MNHEY and CDR2 SVGAGI. The CDR3 spans 13 residues. V was shortened by 7 bases and J by 1 base, with 10 bases between the two germline ends. The CDR3 bases are TGTGCCAGCAAGGGGGAGCTCCAAGAGACCCAGTACTTC. It yields the protein CASKGELQETQYF.

The V and J genes are TRBV30 and TRBJ2-1; D call uncertain. CDR3 length: 10 amino acids. Per germline, CDR1 GTSNPN and CDR2 SVGIG (reference sequence). The germline V and J ends were trimmed by 0 bases and 9 bases, with 3 bases remaining between them. In nucleotides, the CDR3 is TGTGCCTGGAGTGTGCGTGAGCAGTTCTTC. It encodes CAWSVREQFF.

The rearrangement links TRBV18 to TRBJ1-2; no definite D call. This CDR3 contains 13 residues. Germline lookup yields CDR1 KGHSH and CDR2 LQKENI. Trimming removed 1 base from V and 8 bases from J, with 11 bases in between. The CDR3 protein is CASSPLSPYGYTF. The CDR3 DNA reads as TGTGCCAGCTCACCACTGAGTCCTTACGGCTACACCTTC.

V and J are TRBV5-6 and TRBJ2-1, with 8 nucleotides matching TRBD2. Germline loops: CDR1 SGHDT, CDR2 YYEEEE. The V segment lost 3 bases and the J segment 6 bases; nucleotides outside the gene matches: 2. This CDR3 contains 13 residues. CDR3 sequence (DNA): TGTGCCAGCAGCTATACTAGCGGCAATGAGCAGTTCTTC. Residues: CASSYTSGNEQFF.

The chain employs TRBV2 and TRBJ1-5; TRBD1 aligns across 7 bases. Germline CDR1 reads SNHLY; CDR2 reads FYNNEI. The V and J ends lost 6 bases and 5 bases, in that order; junction bases with no gene match: 7. CDR3 length: 14 residues. In nucleotides, the CDR3 is TGTGCCAGCAGCCTGACAGGGAGTGATCAGCCCCAGCATTTT. As protein: CASSLTGSDQPQHF.

This chain connects TRBV14 to TRBJ1-1; D call uncertain. The CDR3 has 15 residues. The V end lost 3 bases, the J end lost 0 bases, and 11 bases lay between the germline ends. The germline V gene has CDR1 SGHDN and CDR2 FVKESK. The CDR3, as DNA: TGTGCCAGCAGCCACCAAACCGGGTTGAACACTGAAGCTTTCTTT. Translated: CASSHQTGLNTEAFF.

The J gene is TRBJ1-4, the V gene TRBV6-1, with 7 nucleotides matching TRBD1. This CDR3 is 14 amino acids long. CDR1 is MNHNS and CDR2 is SASEGT in the germline V gene. V lost 6 bases to trimming and J lost 8 bases; unmatched junction nucleotides: 9. The DNA of the CDR3 is TGTGCCAGCAGCCAGGGGGGCCGGGAAGAAAAACTGTTTTTT. Its translation: CASSQGGREEKLFF.

The V call is TRBV27, the J call TRBJ1-5, with TRBD1 matching over 9 bases. Trimming took 2 bases from V and 3 from J; bases not matched to a gene: 11. Looked up from germline, CDR1 is MNHEY and CDR2 is SMNVEV (reference sequence). This CDR3 spans 18 amino acids. The CDR3: CASSLGITGGLPNQPQHF. The CDR3 region has the DNA TGTGCCAGCAGTTTAGGAATCACAGGGGGCCTGCCCAATCAGCCCCAGCATTTT.

The sample holds one count of this clone. The chain joins TRBV6-5 to TRBJ2-7; 7 bases fit TRBD1. V shed 10 bases and J 0 bases; nucleotides not matched to a gene: 12. This CDR3 has 15 residues. CDR1 MNHEY and CDR2 SVGAGI come from the germline V gene. The CDR3 reads CATSRDSTSSYEQYV. In DNA form, the CDR3 reads TGTGCCACTAGTCGGGACAGTACTAGCTCCTACGAGCAGTACGTC.

About this clone itself: An end of the junction differs from the germline gene, which may be a read error. The rearrangement joins TRBV7-7 to TRBJ2-2, with TRBD1 identical over 7 bases. Germline V gene data show CDR1 as SSHAT and CDR2 as FNYEAQ (reference sequence). The CDR3 runs 15 residues. The chain's CDR3 is CASSLDREGTGELFF. CDR3 sequence (DNA): TGTGCTAGCAGCTTAGACAGGGAAGGCACCGGGGAGCTGTTTTTT. Supplemented by reference TRBV7-7 and TRBJ2-2, the full variable domain reads GAGVSQSPRYKVTKRGQDVTLRCDPISSHATLYWYQQALGQGPEFLTYFNYEAQPDKSGLPSDRFSAERPEGSISTLTIQRTEQRDSAMYRCASSLDREGTGELFFGEGSRLTVL.

V gene TRBV28 combines with J gene TRBJ1-5; tentative D call: TRBD1 (6 bases). Germline loops: CDR1 MDHEN, CDR2 SYDVKM. The CDR3 covers 13 residues. Trimming stripped 10 bases from V and 5 bases from J, with 15 bases between. The CDR3 loop is CATTTGLDQPQHF. The CDR3 nucleotides are TGTGCCACCACTACAGGGCTGGATCAGCCCCAGCATTTT.

V gene TRBV6-4 combines with J gene TRBJ1-2; 7 bases match TRBD1. In germline, CDR1 is MRHNA, CDR2 SNTAGT. CDR3 length equals 13 residues. Trimming took 0 bases from V and 7 from J; bases not matched to a gene: 2. In DNA, the CDR3 is TGTGCCAGCAGTGACTCGAGGGGGCTTGGCTACACCTTC. It encodes CASSDSRGLGYTF.

The chain joins TRBV28 to TRBJ2-2; 7 positions agree with TRBD1. The CDR3 consists of 17 residues. Germline-derived CDR1 and CDR2 are MDHEN and SYDVKM. The V and J ends lost 1 base and 7 bases, in that order; junction bases with no gene match: 12. The CDR3 coding sequence is TGTGCCAGCAGTTTATTTCGCAGGGGGAAAGCGGACGGGGAGCTGTTTTTT. This translates into CASSLFRRGKADGELFF.